Listed below are T cell receptor beta chains from one sample, sequenced in a study of cytomegalovirus exposure and HLA in healthy donors. Profiling relied on immunoSEQ multiplex PCR, and the TCRdb table lists in-frame clones only, not all of them. Of about 190,000 clones detected, approximately 84% appear once; the ten largest clones hold around 4%. Material: PBMCs. These receptors were obtained from a man aged 50 or older in good health and CMV-seronegative. Each CDR3 is given with its conserved first and last residue. D genes are given only for firm matches. Clone size is shown for a subset of rows, as once, few, many or a class of expanded clone.

d_call: .; v_call: TRBV11-2; j_call: TRBJ2-7; clone_size: .; cdr3_nt: TGTGCCAGCAGCTTAATTCGGACAGTGCAATACGAGCAGTACTTC; cdr3_aa: CASSLIRTVQYEQYF
d_call: .; v_call: TRBV6-5; j_call: TRBJ1-6; clone_size: .; cdr3_nt: TGTGCCAGCGGGGAGAATTCACCCCTCCACTTT; cdr3_aa: CASGENSPLHF
d_call: .; v_call: TRBV10-3; j_call: TRBJ2-3; clone_size: .; cdr3_nt: TGTGCCATCGGGGGCGCAGATACGCAGTATTTT; cdr3_aa: CAIGGADTQYF
d_call: .; v_call: TRBV19; j_call: TRBJ1-1; clone_size: .; cdr3_nt: TGTGCCAGTAGTATAGATCTGGACAGAACAACACTTACTTCGGGAGCTTTCTTT; cdr3_aa: CASSIDLDRTTLTSGAFF
d_call: TRBD1; v_call: TRBV2; j_call: TRBJ1-4; clone_size: .; cdr3_nt: TGTGCCAGCAGATTACAGGGGGCAAAGGGTGAAAAACTGTTTTTT; cdr3_aa: CASRLQGAKGEKLFF
d_call: TRBD1; v_call: TRBV6-1; j_call: TRBJ1-5; clone_size: .; cdr3_nt: TGTGCCAGCAGTGAAGAACCGGACAGGTTCCTCTCGGCCCAGCATTTT; cdr3_aa: CASSEEPDRFLSAQHF
d_call: .; v_call: TRBV27; j_call: TRBJ2-7; clone_size: .; cdr3_nt: TGTGCCAGCAGTTCGAGGGACATCTCCTACGAGCAGTACTTC; cdr3_aa: CASSSRDISYEQYF
d_call: .; v_call: TRBV13; j_call: TRBJ1-2; clone_size: .; cdr3_nt: TGTGCCAGCAGCTTAGCGGGTGGCTACACCTTC; cdr3_aa: CASSLAGGYTF
d_call: .; v_call: TRBV5-5; j_call: TRBJ2-2; clone_size: once; cdr3_nt: TGTGCCAGCAGCTTGGGAGTCAGGGACACCGGGGAGCTGTTTTTT; cdr3_aa: CASSLGVRDTGELFF
d_call: .; v_call: TRBV4-3; j_call: TRBJ1-6; clone_size: .; cdr3_nt: TGCGCCAGCAGCCAAGGGTGGAGGGGCGATAATTCACCCCTCCACTTT; cdr3_aa: CASSQGWRGDNSPLHF
d_call: TRBD1; v_call: TRBV2; j_call: TRBJ1-6; clone_size: .; cdr3_nt: TGTGCCAGCAGTCCTCTGGGACAGCCACCCCTCCACTTT; cdr3_aa: CASSPLGQPPLHF
d_call: .; v_call: TRBV5-4; j_call: TRBJ1-6; clone_size: .; cdr3_nt: TGTGCCAGCAGCTTGTGGCGGGGCGAACGTTCACCCCTCCACTTT; cdr3_aa: CASSLWRGERSPLHF
d_call: .; v_call: TRBV10-3; j_call: TRBJ1-2; clone_size: .; cdr3_nt: TGTGCCATCAGTGAGTCCCGGGGAGGCGGAGGCTACACCTTC; cdr3_aa: CAISESRGGGGYTF
d_call: .; v_call: TRBV7-9; j_call: TRBJ2-5; clone_size: .; cdr3_nt: TGTGCCAGCAGCCCTTCCGGGGGAGAGACCCAGTACTTC; cdr3_aa: CASSPSGGETQYF
d_call: TRBD2; v_call: TRBV11-2; j_call: TRBJ2-3; clone_size: .; cdr3_nt: TGTGCCAGCAGCTCCGGGGGGGCAAATACGCAGTATTTT; cdr3_aa: CASSSGGANTQYF
d_call: .; v_call: TRBV5-4; j_call: TRBJ2-2; clone_size: .; cdr3_nt: TGTGCCAGCAGCTTGGGGACGGGGTACACCGGGGAGCTGTTTTTT; cdr3_aa: CASSLGTGYTGELFF
d_call: TRBD1; v_call: TRBV10-3; j_call: TRBJ1-2; clone_size: .; cdr3_nt: TGTGCCATCGGAAAGACAGGGGCGAACTATGGCTACACCTTC; cdr3_aa: CAIGKTGANYGYTF
d_call: .; v_call: TRBV6-1; j_call: TRBJ2-7; clone_size: .; cdr3_nt: TGTGCCAGCAGTGCTCTCTACGAGCAGTACTTC; cdr3_aa: CASSALYEQYF
d_call: TRBD1; v_call: TRBV14; j_call: TRBJ2-3; clone_size: few; cdr3_nt: TGTGCCAGCAGCCAAGTACCAGGGGGCGCGGGCACAGATACGCAGTATTTT; cdr3_aa: CASSQVPGGAGTDTQYF
d_call: .; v_call: TRBV7-2; j_call: TRBJ2-7; clone_size: .; cdr3_nt: TGTGCCAGCAGGGACACAGGTCCCTACGAGCAGTACTTC; cdr3_aa: CASRDTGPYEQYF
d_call: .; v_call: TRBV20-1; j_call: TRBJ1-2; clone_size: .; cdr3_nt: TGCAGTGCTACAGGGGCTTATGGCTACACCTTC; cdr3_aa: CSATGAYGYTF
d_call: .; v_call: TRBV7-9; j_call: TRBJ1-1; clone_size: few; cdr3_nt: TGTTCCAGCAGCTTAGGAGGGTTCAGGAACACTGAAGCTTTCTTT; cdr3_aa: CSSSLGGFRNTEAFF
d_call: TRBD1; v_call: TRBV11-2; j_call: TRBJ2-5; clone_size: .; cdr3_nt: TGTGCCAGCAGCCCTACAGGGGTAAAGACCCAGTACTTC; cdr3_aa: CASSPTGVKTQYF
d_call: .; v_call: TRBV19; j_call: TRBJ2-3; clone_size: .; cdr3_nt: TGTGCCAGTAGTATACAGTCGGATACGCAGTATTTT; cdr3_aa: CASSIQSDTQYF
d_call: TRBD2; v_call: TRBV4-2; j_call: TRBJ2-1; clone_size: .; cdr3_nt: TGTGCCAGCAGCCAAGGACTAGCGGATCTCTACAATGAGCAGTTCTTC; cdr3_aa: CASSQGLADLYNEQFF